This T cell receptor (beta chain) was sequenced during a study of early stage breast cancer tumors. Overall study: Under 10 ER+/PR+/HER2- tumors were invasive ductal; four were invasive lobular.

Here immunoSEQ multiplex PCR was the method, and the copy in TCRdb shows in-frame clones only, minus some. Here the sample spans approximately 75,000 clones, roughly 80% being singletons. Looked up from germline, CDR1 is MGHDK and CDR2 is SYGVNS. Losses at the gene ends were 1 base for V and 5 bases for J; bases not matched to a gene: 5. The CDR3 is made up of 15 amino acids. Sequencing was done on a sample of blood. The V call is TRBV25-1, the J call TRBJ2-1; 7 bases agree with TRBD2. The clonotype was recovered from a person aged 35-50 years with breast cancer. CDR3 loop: CASSEWVAGNNEQFF. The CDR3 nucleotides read TGTGCCAGCAGTGAATGGGTAGCGGGCAACAATGAGCAGTTCTTC.